This is a list of T cell receptor beta chains from one sample in a study of cytomegalovirus exposure and HLA in healthy donors. Only in-frame clones appear in the TCRdb table, and some are missing; sequencing was by immunoSEQ multiplex PCR. Of 180,000 or so clones listed, over 60% were seen once; the top ten hold around 1.6%. Sequenced material: PBMCs. All receptors come from a man between 18 and 35 years old in good health and CMV-seronegative. Both conserved end residues are part of each CDR3. A D gene is named only where the DNA matches it firmly. Some rows mark clone size as missing; the rest say once, few, many or name a class of expanded clone.

cdr3_nt: TGTGCTAGCAGCCCCTACAGCTTTAGTGGCTACAATGAGCAGTTCTTC; cdr3_aa: CASSPYSFSGYNEQFF; d_call: .; cdr3_length: 16; v_call: TRBV7-7; clone_size: .; j_call: TRBJ2-1
cdr3_nt: TGCGCCAGCAGCTTGGGGAACAGATCCCCCAGAACCGTTTACGCGGGGGACGAGCAGTACTTC; cdr3_aa: CASSLGNRSPRTVYAGDEQYF; d_call: TRBD2; cdr3_length: 21; v_call: TRBV5-1; clone_size: .; j_call: TRBJ2-7
cdr3_nt: TGTGCCAGCAGTTACCGAAGGGGACAGGGGAGTGAGCAGTTCTTC; cdr3_aa: CASSYRRGQGSEQFF; d_call: TRBD1; cdr3_length: 15; v_call: TRBV6-5; clone_size: .; j_call: TRBJ2-1
cdr3_nt: TGCGCCAGCAGCCCTTTAGCGGAGAACACAGATACGCAGTATTTT; cdr3_aa: CASSPLAENTDTQYF; d_call: .; cdr3_length: 15; v_call: TRBV5-1; clone_size: .; j_call: TRBJ2-3
cdr3_nt: TGTGCCAGCATCCGCGGACAGGGGGCCTACGAGCAGCACTTC; cdr3_aa: CASIRGQGAYEQHF; d_call: TRBD1; cdr3_length: 14; v_call: TRBV6-5; clone_size: .; j_call: TRBJ2-7
cdr3_nt: TGTGCCAGCCCCGACTTTGGCTCTGGGGCCAACGTCCTGACTTTC; cdr3_aa: CASPDFGSGANVLTF; d_call: .; cdr3_length: 15; v_call: TRBV7-9; clone_size: .; j_call: TRBJ2-6
cdr3_nt: TGTGCCAGCAGAGGGCCAGGGGAAAAACTGTTTTTT; cdr3_aa: CASRGPGEKLFF; d_call: .; cdr3_length: 12; v_call: TRBV6-6; clone_size: .; j_call: TRBJ1-4
cdr3_nt: TGTGCCACCAGCAGAGATCCGGGGTACCAAGAGACCCAGTACTTC; cdr3_aa: CATSRDPGYQETQYF; d_call: .; cdr3_length: 15; v_call: TRBV15; clone_size: .; j_call: TRBJ2-5
cdr3_nt: TGTGCCAGCAGCCCCCAGACAGGGGTGAACACTGAAGCTTTCTTT; cdr3_aa: CASSPQTGVNTEAFF; d_call: TRBD1; cdr3_length: 15; v_call: TRBV7-2; clone_size: once; j_call: TRBJ1-1
cdr3_nt: TGCAGCGTTCCCACAGGCGGGGGGTGGGGCGAGCAGTACTTC; cdr3_aa: CSVPTGGGWGEQYF; d_call: TRBD2; cdr3_length: 14; v_call: TRBV29-1; clone_size: .; j_call: TRBJ2-7
cdr3_nt: TGCAGCGTTGAGGTTGGCGGGGGGGAGACCCAGTACTTC; cdr3_aa: CSVEVGGGETQYF; d_call: TRBD2; cdr3_length: 13; v_call: TRBV29-1; clone_size: .; j_call: TRBJ2-5
cdr3_nt: TGTGCCAGCAGCGGAGACAGGGGGGGCCTCAATGAGCAGTTCTTC; cdr3_aa: CASSGDRGGLNEQFF; d_call: TRBD1; cdr3_length: 15; v_call: TRBV9; clone_size: .; j_call: TRBJ2-1
cdr3_nt: TGTGCCAGCAGCGCAGGGGGGAAAGGGACTGAAGCTTTCTTT; cdr3_aa: CASSAGGKGTEAFF; d_call: TRBD1; cdr3_length: 14; v_call: TRBV9; clone_size: .; j_call: TRBJ1-1
cdr3_nt: TGCGCCAGCAGCCCAGGCTTCGGCGAGCAGTACTTC; cdr3_aa: CASSPGFGEQYF; d_call: .; cdr3_length: 12; v_call: TRBV4-1; clone_size: few; j_call: TRBJ2-7
cdr3_nt: TGTGCCAGCAGGGTCCGGGACAGGGTTAACTATGGCTACACCTTC; cdr3_aa: CASRVRDRVNYGYTF; d_call: TRBD1; cdr3_length: 15; v_call: TRBV28; clone_size: .; j_call: TRBJ1-2
cdr3_nt: TGTGCCAGCAGCTTAGATCCCGGGGACAGGGGGCCCCGAGGCTATGGCTACACCTTC; cdr3_aa: CASSLDPGDRGPRGYGYTF; d_call: TRBD1; cdr3_length: 19; v_call: TRBV11-3; clone_size: .; j_call: TRBJ1-2
cdr3_nt: TGTGCCAGCAGTCTGCGGGGCTCCCGCGAGCAGTACTTC; cdr3_aa: CASSLRGSREQYF; d_call: .; cdr3_length: 13; v_call: TRBV27; clone_size: .; j_call: TRBJ2-7
cdr3_nt: TGCGCCAGCAGCTTGGGGGGGCGGAACACAGATACGCAGTATTTT; cdr3_aa: CASSLGGRNTDTQYF; d_call: .; cdr3_length: 15; v_call: TRBV5-1; clone_size: .; j_call: TRBJ2-3
cdr3_nt: TGTGCCAGCAGTCGGGGGGATGGCTACACCTTC; cdr3_aa: CASSRGDGYTF; d_call: .; cdr3_length: 11; v_call: TRBV6-1; clone_size: .; j_call: TRBJ1-2
cdr3_nt: TGTGCCAGCTCACGGGCTAGCGGGGGAAGCACAGATACGCAGTATTTT; cdr3_aa: CASSRASGGSTDTQYF; d_call: TRBD2; cdr3_length: 16; v_call: TRBV18; clone_size: .; j_call: TRBJ2-3
cdr3_nt: TGCGCCAGCAGCTTGGACCTAGCGGGAGGAGGTGAGCAGTTCTTC; cdr3_aa: CASSLDLAGGGEQFF; d_call: TRBD2; cdr3_length: 15; v_call: TRBV5-1; clone_size: .; j_call: TRBJ2-1
cdr3_nt: TGCGCCAGCAGCCGATCTACTTTAAACACTGAAGCTTTCTTT; cdr3_aa: CASSRSTLNTEAFF; d_call: .; cdr3_length: 14; v_call: TRBV5-1; clone_size: .; j_call: TRBJ1-1
cdr3_nt: TGTGCCAGCAGTTTGGGCCACACAGATACGCAGTATTTT; cdr3_aa: CASSLGHTDTQYF; d_call: .; cdr3_length: 13; v_call: TRBV27; clone_size: .; j_call: TRBJ2-3
cdr3_nt: TGCAGCGTTGGTGGGACAGGGGCCCGGAACACTGAAGCTTTCTTT; cdr3_aa: CSVGGTGARNTEAFF; d_call: TRBD1; cdr3_length: 15; v_call: TRBV29-1; clone_size: .; j_call: TRBJ1-1
cdr3_nt: TGTGCCAGCAGTGAGCGGGGGGGCCGGGAGGAGACCCAGTACTTC; cdr3_aa: CASSERGGREETQYF; d_call: TRBD2; cdr3_length: 15; v_call: TRBV2; clone_size: .; j_call: TRBJ2-5
cdr3_nt: TGTGCCAGTAGCCCGGGACTGAACTCTGGAAACACCATATATTTT; cdr3_aa: CASSPGLNSGNTIYF; d_call: .; cdr3_length: 15; v_call: TRBV19; clone_size: .; j_call: TRBJ1-3
cdr3_nt: TGTGCCAGCAGTTTATCGGGGGGATCCGGCTACACCTTC; cdr3_aa: CASSLSGGSGYTF; d_call: .; cdr3_length: 13; v_call: TRBV27; clone_size: .; j_call: TRBJ1-2
cdr3_nt: TGTGCCAGCAGCCGACTAGCGGGTATTCACAATGAGCAGTTCTTC; cdr3_aa: CASSRLAGIHNEQFF; d_call: TRBD2; cdr3_length: 15; v_call: TRBV28; clone_size: .; j_call: TRBJ2-1
cdr3_nt: TGTGCCAGTAGTATAACGGGAGGGATCTATGGCTACACCTTC; cdr3_aa: CASSITGGIYGYTF; d_call: .; cdr3_length: 14; v_call: TRBV19; clone_size: .; j_call: TRBJ1-2
cdr3_nt: TGTGCCAGCAGTTTAAGACAGGGAACATGGGACAATGAGCAGTTCTTC; cdr3_aa: CASSLRQGTWDNEQFF; d_call: TRBD1; cdr3_length: 16; v_call: TRBV7-9; clone_size: .; j_call: TRBJ2-1
cdr3_nt: TGTGCCAGCAGCAAAGGGGAGGGTATCGACAGATGCAATCAGCCCCAGCATTTT; cdr3_aa: CASSKGEGIDRCNQPQHF; d_call: .; cdr3_length: 18; v_call: TRBV21-1; clone_size: few; j_call: TRBJ1-5
cdr3_nt: TGCGCCAGCAGCGTCCGGGACAGGGGGACCTACTATGGCTACACCTTC; cdr3_aa: CASSVRDRGTYYGYTF; d_call: TRBD1; cdr3_length: 16; v_call: TRBV5-1; clone_size: .; j_call: TRBJ1-2
cdr3_nt: TGTGCCAGCAGTACCGCGGGGGGAGGGGAGCAGTACTTC; cdr3_aa: CASSTAGGGEQYF; d_call: TRBD2; cdr3_length: 13; v_call: TRBV6-5; clone_size: .; j_call: TRBJ2-7
cdr3_nt: TGTGCCAGCAGCGTAGGTGCAGGGGGGCAGCCCCAGCATTTT; cdr3_aa: CASSVGAGGQPQHF; d_call: TRBD1; cdr3_length: 14; v_call: TRBV9; clone_size: .; j_call: TRBJ1-5
cdr3_nt: TGTGCCAGCAGCCCTCGACAGAACTATGGCTACACCTTC; cdr3_aa: CASSPRQNYGYTF; d_call: .; cdr3_length: 13; v_call: TRBV27; clone_size: few; j_call: TRBJ1-2
cdr3_nt: TGTGCCAGCAGTCCCCGAGAGTCTGGAGATACGCAGTATTTT; cdr3_aa: CASSPRESGDTQYF; d_call: .; cdr3_length: 14; v_call: TRBV27; clone_size: few; j_call: TRBJ2-3
cdr3_nt: TGTGCCAGCACCTTCGGGGGGAACACTGAAGCTTTCTTT; cdr3_aa: CASTFGGNTEAFF; d_call: .; cdr3_length: 13; v_call: TRBV5-6; clone_size: .; j_call: TRBJ1-1
cdr3_nt: TGTGCCAGCAGTGCCCCGGGGTTCTCTGGAAACACCATATATTTT; cdr3_aa: CASSAPGFSGNTIYF; d_call: .; cdr3_length: 15; v_call: TRBV6-7; clone_size: .; j_call: TRBJ1-3
cdr3_nt: TGTGCCAGTAGTCCCTTTCTCTGGGAGGAGTCCTACGAGCAGTACTTC; cdr3_aa: CASSPFLWEESYEQYF; d_call: .; cdr3_length: 16; v_call: TRBV19; clone_size: .; j_call: TRBJ2-7
cdr3_nt: TGCGCCAGCAGCTTGGCCTATGACCGACAACACTACGAGCAGTACTTC; cdr3_aa: CASSLAYDRQHYEQYF; d_call: .; cdr3_length: 16; v_call: TRBV5-1; clone_size: few; j_call: TRBJ2-7
cdr3_nt: TGTGCCAGCAGTGAAGCGACAGGCTCTGGGGCCAACGTCCTGACTTTC; cdr3_aa: CASSEATGSGANVLTF; d_call: .; cdr3_length: 16; v_call: TRBV6-1; clone_size: .; j_call: TRBJ2-6